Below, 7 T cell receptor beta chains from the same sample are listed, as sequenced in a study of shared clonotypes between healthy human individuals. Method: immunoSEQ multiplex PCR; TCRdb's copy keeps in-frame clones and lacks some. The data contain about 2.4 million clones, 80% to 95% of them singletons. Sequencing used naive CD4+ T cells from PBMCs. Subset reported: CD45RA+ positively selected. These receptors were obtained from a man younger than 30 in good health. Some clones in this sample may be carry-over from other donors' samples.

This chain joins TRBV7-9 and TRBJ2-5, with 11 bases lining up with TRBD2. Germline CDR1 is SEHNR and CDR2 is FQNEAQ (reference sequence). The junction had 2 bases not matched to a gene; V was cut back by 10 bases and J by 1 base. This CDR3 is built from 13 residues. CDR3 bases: TGTGCCACGACTAGCGGGACCCAAGAGACCCAGTACTTC. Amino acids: CATTSGTQETQYF.

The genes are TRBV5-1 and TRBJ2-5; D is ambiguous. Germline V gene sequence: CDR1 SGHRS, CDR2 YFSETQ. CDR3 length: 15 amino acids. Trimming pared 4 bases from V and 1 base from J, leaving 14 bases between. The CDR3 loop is CASSTPRPPQETQYF. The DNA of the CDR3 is TGCGCCAGCAGCACACCTCGTCCACCCCAAGAGACCCAGTACTTC.

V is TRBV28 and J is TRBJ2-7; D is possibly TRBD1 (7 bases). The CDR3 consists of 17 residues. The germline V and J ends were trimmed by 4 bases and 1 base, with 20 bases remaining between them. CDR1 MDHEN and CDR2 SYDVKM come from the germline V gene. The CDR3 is CASSSLGGGYGSYEQYF. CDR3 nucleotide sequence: TGTGCCAGCAGTTCCCTAGGAGGGGGCTATGGGTCCTACGAGCAGTACTTC. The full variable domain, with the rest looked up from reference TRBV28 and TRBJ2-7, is DVKVTQSSRYLVKRTGEKVFLECVQDMDHENMFWYRQDPGLGLRLIYFSYDVKMKEKGDIPEGYSVSREKKERFSLILESASTNQTSMYLCASSSLGGGYGSYEQYFGPGTRLTVT.

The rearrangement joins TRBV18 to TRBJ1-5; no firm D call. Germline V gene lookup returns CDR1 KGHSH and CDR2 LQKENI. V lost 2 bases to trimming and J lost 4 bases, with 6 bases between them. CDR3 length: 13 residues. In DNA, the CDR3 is TGTGCCAGCTCACCAGACCAAAATCAGCCCCAGCATTTT. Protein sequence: CASSPDQNQPQHF. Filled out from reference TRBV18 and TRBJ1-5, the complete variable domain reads NAGVMQNPRHLVRRRGQEARLRCSPMKGHSHVYWYRQLPEEGLKFMVYLQKENIIDESGMPKERFSAEFPKEGPSILRIQQVVRGDSAAYFCASSPDQNQPQHFGDGTRLSIL.

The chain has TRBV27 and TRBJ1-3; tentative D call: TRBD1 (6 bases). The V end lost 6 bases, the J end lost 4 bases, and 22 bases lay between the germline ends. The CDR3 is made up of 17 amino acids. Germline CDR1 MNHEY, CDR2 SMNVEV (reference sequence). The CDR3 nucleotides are TGTGCCAGCAGACTAGGGCCAACACAGGGCCCCGGAAACACCATATATTTT. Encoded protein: CASRLGPTQGPGNTIYF.

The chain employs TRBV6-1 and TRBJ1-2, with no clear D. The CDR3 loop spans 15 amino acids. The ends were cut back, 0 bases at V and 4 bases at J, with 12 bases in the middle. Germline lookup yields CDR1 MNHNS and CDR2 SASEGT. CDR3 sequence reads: CASSEAGHYGYGYTF. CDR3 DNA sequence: TGTGCCAGCAGTGAAGCTGGGCATTACGGCTATGGCTACACCTTC.

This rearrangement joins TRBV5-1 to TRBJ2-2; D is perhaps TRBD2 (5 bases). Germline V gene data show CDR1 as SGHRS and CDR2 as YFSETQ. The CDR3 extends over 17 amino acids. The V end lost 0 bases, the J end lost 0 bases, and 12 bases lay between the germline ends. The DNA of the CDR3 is TGCGCCAGCAGCTTGGTATCCGGGAATTCGAACACCGGGGAGCTGTTTTTT. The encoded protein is CASSLVSGNSNTGELFF. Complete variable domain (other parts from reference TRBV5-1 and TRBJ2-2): KAGVTQTPRYLIKTRGQQVTLSCSPISGHRSVSWYQQTPGQGLQFLFEYFSETQRNKGNFPGRFSGRQFSNSRSEMNVSTLELGDSALYLCASSLVSGNSNTGELFFGEGSRLTVL.